The T cell receptor (beta chain) under discussion was sequenced for a study of lymphopenia after photon versus proton radiotherapy. CDR1 is SEHNR and CDR2 is FQNEAQ in the germline V gene (reference sequence). CDR3 length equals 15 residues. V dropped 1 base and J dropped 4; count of bases not matched to a gene: 2. Profiled with immunoSEQ multiplex PCR; TCRdb holds only in-frame clones, not every one. The profile shows tens of thousands of clones, about 86% of them singletons. This specimen was peripheral blood, taken from a patient treated with proton-based radiotherapy. This sequence was found in a man in his sixties with pancreatic cancer. The J gene is TRBJ2-1, the V gene TRBV7-9; TRBD2 aligns across 9 bases. Here the CDR3 DNA reads TGTGCCAGCAGCTTAGGACTAGCGGTGTACAATGAGCAGTTCTTC. Translated: CASSLGLAVYNEQFF. Using reference TRBV7-9 and TRBJ2-1 for the parts outside the CDR3, the full variable domain is DTGVSQNPRHKITKRGQNVTFRCDPISEHNRLYWYRQTLGQGPEFLTYFQNEAQLEKSRLLSDRFSAERPKGSFSTLEIQRTEQGDSAMYLCASSLGLAVYNEQFFGPGTRLTVL.